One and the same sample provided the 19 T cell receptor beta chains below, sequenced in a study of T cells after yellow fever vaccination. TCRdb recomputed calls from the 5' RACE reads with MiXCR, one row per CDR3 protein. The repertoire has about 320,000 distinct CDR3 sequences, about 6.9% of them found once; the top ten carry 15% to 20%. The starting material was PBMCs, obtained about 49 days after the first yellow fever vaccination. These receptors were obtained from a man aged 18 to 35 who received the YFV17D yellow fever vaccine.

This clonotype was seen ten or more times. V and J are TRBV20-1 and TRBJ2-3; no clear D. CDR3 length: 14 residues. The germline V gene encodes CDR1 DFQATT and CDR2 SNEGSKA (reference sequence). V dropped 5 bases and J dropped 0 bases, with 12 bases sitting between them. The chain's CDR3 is CSAAEDLSTDTQYF. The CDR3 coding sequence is TGCAGTGCTGCGGAAGACCTAAGCACAGATACGCAGTATTTT.

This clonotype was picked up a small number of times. The CDR3 DNA is TGTGCCAGCACCAGACGGGGAACGAACACCGGGGAGCTGTTTTTT. It translates to CASTRRGTNTGELFF. The chain is built from TRBV7-2 and TRBJ2-2; possible D gene TRBD2, 5 bases. Germline V gene lookup returns CDR1 SGHTA and CDR2 FQGNSA. This CDR3 has 15 amino acids. Trimming removed 7 bases from V and 0 bases from J, with 12 bases in between.

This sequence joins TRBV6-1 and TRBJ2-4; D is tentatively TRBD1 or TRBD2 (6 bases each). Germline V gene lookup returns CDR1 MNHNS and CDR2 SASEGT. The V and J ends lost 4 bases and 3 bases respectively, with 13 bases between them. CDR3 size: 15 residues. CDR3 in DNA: TGTGCCAGCAGTGGGACGGGGGCGGGCAAAAACATTCAGTACTTC. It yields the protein CASSGTGAGKNIQYF.

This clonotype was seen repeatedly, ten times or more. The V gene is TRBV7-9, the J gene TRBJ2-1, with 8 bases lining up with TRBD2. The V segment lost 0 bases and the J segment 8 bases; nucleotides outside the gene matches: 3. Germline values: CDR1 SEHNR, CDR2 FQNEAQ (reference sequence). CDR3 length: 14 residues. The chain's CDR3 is CASSLAGGVDEQFF. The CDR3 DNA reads TGTGCCAGCAGCTTAGCCGGGGGGGTCGATGAGCAGTTCTTC. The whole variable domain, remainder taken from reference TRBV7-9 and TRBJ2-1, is DTGVSQNPRHKITKRGQNVTFRCDPISEHNRLYWYRQTLGQGPEFLTYFQNEAQLEKSRLLSDRFSAERPKGSFSTLEIQRTEQGDSAMYLCASSLAGGVDEQFFGPGTRLTVL.

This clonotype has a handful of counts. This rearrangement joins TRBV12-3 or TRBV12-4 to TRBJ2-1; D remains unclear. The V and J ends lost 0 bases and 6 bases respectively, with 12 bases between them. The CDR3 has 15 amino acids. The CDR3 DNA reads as TGTGCCAGCAGTTTAGCGCCCCTGTCTCGCAATGAGCAGTTCTTC. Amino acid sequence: CASSLAPLSRNEQFF.

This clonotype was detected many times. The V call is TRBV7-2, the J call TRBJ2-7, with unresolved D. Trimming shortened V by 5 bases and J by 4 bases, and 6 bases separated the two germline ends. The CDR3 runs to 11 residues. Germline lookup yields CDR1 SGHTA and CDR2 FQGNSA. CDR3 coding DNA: TGTGCCAGCAGCCCACAGTACGAGCAGTACTTC. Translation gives CASSPQYEQYF.

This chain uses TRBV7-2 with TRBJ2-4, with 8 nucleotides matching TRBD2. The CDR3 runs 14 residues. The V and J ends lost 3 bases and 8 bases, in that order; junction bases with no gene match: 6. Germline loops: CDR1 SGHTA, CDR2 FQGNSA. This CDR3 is CASSLERGNYIQYF. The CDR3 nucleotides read TGTGCCAGCAGCTTGGAGCGGGGGAACTACATTCAGTACTTC.

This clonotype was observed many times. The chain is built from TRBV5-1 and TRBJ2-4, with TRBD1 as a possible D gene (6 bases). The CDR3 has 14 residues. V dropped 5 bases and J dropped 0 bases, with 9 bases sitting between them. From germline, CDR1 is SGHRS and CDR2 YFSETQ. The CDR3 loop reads CASRGGIAKNIQYF. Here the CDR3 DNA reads TGCGCCAGCAGAGGGGGTATAGCCAAAAACATTCAGTACTTC.

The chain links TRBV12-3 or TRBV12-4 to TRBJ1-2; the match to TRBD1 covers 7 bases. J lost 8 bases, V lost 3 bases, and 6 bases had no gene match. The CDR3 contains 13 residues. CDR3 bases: TGTGCCAGCAGTTTGACAGGGTTCGACGGCTACACCTTC. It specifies CASSLTGFDGYTF.

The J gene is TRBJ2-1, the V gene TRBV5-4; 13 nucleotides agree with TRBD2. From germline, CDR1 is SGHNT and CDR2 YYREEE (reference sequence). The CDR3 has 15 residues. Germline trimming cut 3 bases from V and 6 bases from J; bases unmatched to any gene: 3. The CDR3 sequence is CASSSGLAGFNEQFF. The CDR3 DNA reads TGTGCCAGCAGCTCGGGACTAGCGGGGTTCAATGAGCAGTTCTTC.

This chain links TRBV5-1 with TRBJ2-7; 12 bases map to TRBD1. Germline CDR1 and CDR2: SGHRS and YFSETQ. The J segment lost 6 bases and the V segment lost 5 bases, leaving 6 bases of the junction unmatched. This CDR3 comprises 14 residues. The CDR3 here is CASSRDRGPREQYF. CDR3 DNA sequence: TGCGCCAGCAGTCGGGACAGGGGGCCCCGCGAGCAGTACTTC.

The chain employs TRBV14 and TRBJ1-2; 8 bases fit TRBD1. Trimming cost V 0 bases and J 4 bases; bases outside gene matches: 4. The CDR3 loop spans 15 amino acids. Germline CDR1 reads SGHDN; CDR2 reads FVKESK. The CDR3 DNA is TGTGCCAGCAGCCAAGATCTAACAGGGGGCTATGGCTACACCTTC. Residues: CASSQDLTGGYGYTF. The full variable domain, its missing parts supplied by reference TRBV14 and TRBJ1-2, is EAGVTQFPSHSVIEKGQTVTLRCDPISGHDNLYWYRRVMGKEIKFLLHFVKESKQDESGMPNNRFLAERTGGTYSTLKVQPAELEDSGVYFCASSQDLTGGYGYTFGSGTRLTVV.

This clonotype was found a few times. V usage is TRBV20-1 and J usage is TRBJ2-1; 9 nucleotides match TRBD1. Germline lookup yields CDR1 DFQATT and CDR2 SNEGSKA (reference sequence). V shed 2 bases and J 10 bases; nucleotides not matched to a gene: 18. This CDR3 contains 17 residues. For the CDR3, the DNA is TGCAGTGCTAGACTAAAGCCGGGACAGGGACCGCCAGACGAGCAGTTCTTC. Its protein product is CSARLKPGQGPPDEQFF.

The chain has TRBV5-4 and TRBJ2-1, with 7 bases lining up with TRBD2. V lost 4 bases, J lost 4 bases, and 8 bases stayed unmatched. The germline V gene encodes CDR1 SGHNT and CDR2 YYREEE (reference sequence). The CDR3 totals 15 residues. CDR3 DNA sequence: TGTGCCAGCAGCCCGATAAGCGGGGTTTACAATGAGCAGTTCTTC. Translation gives CASSPISGVYNEQFF.

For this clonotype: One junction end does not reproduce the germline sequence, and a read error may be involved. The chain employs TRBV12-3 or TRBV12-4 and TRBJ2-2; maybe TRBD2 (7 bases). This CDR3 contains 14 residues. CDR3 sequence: CASRISGGTGGLFF. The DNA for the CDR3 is TGTGCCAGCAGGATTTCGGGGGGCACCGGGGGGCTGTTTTTT.

CDR3 residues: CSARDFVGTGLYQETQYF. The CDR3 bases are TGCAGTGCTAGAGATTTCGTTGGGACAGGCTTGTACCAAGAGACCCAGTACTTC. The chain links TRBV20-1 to TRBJ2-5; 8 positions agree with TRBD1. CDR1 DFQATT and CDR2 SNEGSKA come from the germline V gene (reference sequence). The CDR3 runs 18 residues. Unmatched junction bases numbered 12, after V lost 0 bases and J lost 0 bases.

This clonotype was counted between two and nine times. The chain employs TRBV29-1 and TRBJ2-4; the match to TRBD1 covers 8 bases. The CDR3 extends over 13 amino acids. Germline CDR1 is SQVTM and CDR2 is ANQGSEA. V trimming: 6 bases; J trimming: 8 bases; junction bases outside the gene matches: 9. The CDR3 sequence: CSVGGQGMHIQYF. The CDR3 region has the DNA TGCAGCGTGGGCGGACAGGGTATGCACATTCAGTACTTC.

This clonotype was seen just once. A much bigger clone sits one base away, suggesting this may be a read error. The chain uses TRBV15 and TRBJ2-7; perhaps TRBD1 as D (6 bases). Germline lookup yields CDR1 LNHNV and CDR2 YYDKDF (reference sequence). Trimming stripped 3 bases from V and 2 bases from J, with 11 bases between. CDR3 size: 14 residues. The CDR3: CATSSVTGPYEQYV. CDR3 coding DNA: TGTGCCACCAGCAGCGTGACAGGACCCTACGAGCAGTACGTC.

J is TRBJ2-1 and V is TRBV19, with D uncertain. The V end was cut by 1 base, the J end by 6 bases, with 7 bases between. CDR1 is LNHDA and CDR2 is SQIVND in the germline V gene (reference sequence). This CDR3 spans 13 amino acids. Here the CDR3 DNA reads TGTGCCAGTAGTATAGTATCCAGCAATGAGCAGTTCTTC. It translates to CASSIVSSNEQFF. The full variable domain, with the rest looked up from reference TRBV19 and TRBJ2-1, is DGGITQSPKYLFRKEGQNVTLSCEQNLNHDAMYWYRQDPGQGLRLIYYSQIVNDFQKGDIAEGYSVSREKKESFPLTVTSAQKNPTAFYLCASSIVSSNEQFFGPGTRLTVL.